The TCR beta chain described here comes from a study of response to subunit inactivated influenza vaccine. This clonotype was recorded at least ten times. Its antigen is still unknown. Regarding the study as a whole: That few new T cells are recruited by each seasonal influenza vaccination was the authors' suggestion.

One entry per CDR3 protein results from TCRdb running MiXCR on the RT-PCR reads. The sample carries approximately 530,000 distinct CDR3 sequences, 10% to 15% recorded once. The V gene lost 0 bases and the J gene lost 0 bases, with 7 bases spanning the gap. This CDR3 is 15 amino acids long. In germline, CDR1 is SGHRS, CDR2 YFSETQ. This TCR came from a middle-aged man who received an inactivated influenza vaccine. Source: PBMCs from blood, taken around seven weeks after vaccination. This chain connects TRBV5-1 to TRBJ1-5; D possibly corresponds to TRBD1 (5 bases). CDR3 DNA sequence: TGCGCCAGCAGCTTGGTGGGGGATAGCAATCAGCCCCAGCATTTT. Residues: CASSLVGDSNQPQHF.